The rows below give T cell receptor beta chains drawn from one sample of a study of regulatory T cells in long-lasting Graves disease. A single record per CDR3 protein comes from TCRdb applying MiXCR to the multiplex PCR reads. The profile shows 500,000 or so distinct CDR3 sequences, 16% of them singletons. The data also belong to a second study, concerning T cells in Graves' hyperthyroidism and ophthalmopathy.

The starting material was peripheral blood mononuclear cells (PBMCs), obtained at new diagnosis, from a patient treated with antithyroid drugs. The receptors stem from a woman aged 35-60 years with Graves disease. Both conserved end residues are part of each CDR3. The D gene is left open where the match is weak. Clone size is shown for a subset of rows, as once, few, many or a class of expanded clone.

abundance	v_gene	j_gene	d_gene	len	CDR3aa	CDR3nt
many	TRBV27	TRBJ1-2	NA	15	CASILLGIPVDGYTF	TGTGCCAGCATCCTCCTTGGAATCCCGGTCGATGGCTACACCTTC
many	TRBV3-1	TRBJ2-1	NA	15	CASSQEGRNYNEQFF	TGTGCCAGCAGCCAAGAGGGTAGGAACTACAATGAGCAGTTCTTC
many	TRBV11-2	TRBJ2-1	TRBD2	17	CASSLGGSGRFYNEQFF	TGTGCCAGCAGCTTGGGGGGTAGCGGGAGATTTTACAATGAGCAGTTCTTC
NA	TRBV9	TRBJ1-4	NA	15	CASSAEGLPNEKLFF	TGTGCCAGCAGCGCTGAGGGACTGCCCAATGAAAAACTGTTTTTT
few	TRBV7-9	TRBJ1-1	NA	16	CASSASPGAGNTEAFF	TGTGCCAGCAGCGCGAGTCCGGGGGCCGGTAACACTGAAGCTTTCTTT
many	TRBV3-1	TRBJ1-1	TRBD1	14	CASSQGDRGFEAFF	TGTGCCAGCAGCCAAGGGGACAGGGGTTTTGAAGCTTTCTTT
few	TRBV2	TRBJ2-2	NA	14	CASTAGGVTGELFF	TGTGCCAGCACCGCCGGCGGGGTCACCGGGGAGCTGTTTTTT
many	TRBV12-3/TRBV12-4	TRBJ1-1	NA	14	CATNLKGASTEAFF	TGTGCCACCAATCTCAAAGGGGCGAGCACTGAAGCTTTCTTT
NA	TRBV30	TRBJ2-7	NA	13	CAWLGRASYEQYF	TGTGCCTGGCTGGGCAGGGCCTCCTACGAGCAGTACTTC
NA	TRBV5-1	TRBJ1-1	NA	14	CASTYGGGGTEAFF	TGCGCCAGCACCTACGGTGGGGGGGGCACTGAAGCTTTCTTT
many	TRBV5-1	TRBJ2-7	TRBD1	14	CASSYRDRADEQYF	TGCGCCAGCAGCTACCGGGACAGGGCCGACGAGCAGTACTTC
many	TRBV11-2	TRBJ2-5	NA	14	CASRHNGAQETQYF	TGTGCCAGCAGACATAACGGGGCCCAAGAGACCCAGTACTTC
NA	TRBV6-2/TRBV6-3	TRBJ1-6	NA	14	CASSLTLQGSPLHF	TGTGCCAGCAGTTTGACCCTCCAGGGGTCACCCCTCCACTTT
few	TRBV20-1	TRBJ2-1	TRBD2	16	CSAPSVAAGGPDEQFF	TGCAGTGCTCCAAGCGTCGCCGCGGGGGGGCCGGATGAGCAGTTCTTC
many	TRBV12-3/TRBV12-4	TRBJ1-2	NA	14	CASGPPGRNYGYTF	TGTGCCAGCGGACCGCCGGGACGTAACTATGGCTACACCTTC
NA	TRBV5-4	TRBJ2-5	TRBD2	16	CASSLAIAGAPETQYF	TGTGCCAGCAGCTTGGCGATAGCGGGGGCACCAGAGACCCAGTACTTC
many	TRBV18	TRBJ1-2	NA	17	CASSPLDSPGANYGYTF	TGTGCCAGCTCACCCCTGGACAGTCCGGGAGCTAACTATGGCTACACCTTC
NA	TRBV9	TRBJ2-2	NA	15	CASSVDLELAGELFF	TGTGCCAGCAGCGTAGATTTGGAATTGGCCGGGGAGCTGTTTTTT
many	TRBV5-1	TRBJ2-7	TRBD1	15	CASSLPGQGTYEQYF	TGCGCCAGCAGCCTCCCCGGACAGGGCACCTACGAGCAGTACTTC
many	TRBV19	TRBJ1-5	TRBD1	16	CATQRGDSLSNQPQHF	TGTGCCACCCAGCGAGGGGACAGCCTTAGCAATCAGCCCCAGCATTTT
NA	TRBV28	TRBJ2-1	NA	15	CASSLRAGFTDEQFF	TGTGCCAGCAGTTTAAGGGCAGGGTTTACGGATGAGCAGTTCTTC
few	TRBV20-1	TRBJ2-7	TRBD1	17	CSARDSTRGQGIYEQYF	TGCAGTGCTAGAGACTCCACCCGGGGACAGGGGATTTACGAGCAGTACTTC
NA	TRBV4-1	TRBJ1-6	NA	13	CASSPTGSSPLHF	TGCGCCAGCAGCCCTACAGGGAGTTCACCCCTCCACTTT
many	TRBV28	TRBJ1-2	TRBD1	15	CASSRQGALNYGYTF	TGTGCCAGCAGCAGACAGGGGGCATTAAACTATGGCTACACCTTC
NA	TRBV7-9	TRBJ2-1	TRBD2	20	CASRIDPGLAGGGRWYEQFF	TGTGCCAGCAGGATCGATCCGGGACTAGCGGGGGGGGGCCGGTGGTATGAGCAGTTCTTC
NA	TRBV12-3/TRBV12-4	TRBJ2-3	NA	15	CASASRPGLRDTQYF	TGTGCCAGCGCCTCGCGGCCGGGACTGAGAGATACGCAGTATTTT
few	TRBV7-3	TRBJ1-4	NA	15	CASSLSGTPGEKLFF	TGTGCCAGCAGCTTAAGTGGGACACCAGGTGAAAAACTGTTTTTT
many	TRBV11-1	TRBJ1-4	NA	13	CASSLDPNEKLFF	TGTGCCAGCAGCCTTGATCCGAATGAAAAACTGTTTTTT
NA	TRBV28	TRBJ2-5	NA	15	CASSLGALYRETQYF	TGTGCCAGCAGTTTGGGGGCCCTTTACAGAGAGACCCAGTACTTC
few	TRBV18	TRBJ2-3	NA	12	CASSPLGNTQYF	TGTGCCAGCTCACCTCTCGGAAATACGCAGTATTTT
few	TRBV12-3/TRBV12-4	TRBJ2-4	NA	17	CASVGQGGYLPKNIQYF	TGTGCCAGCGTGGGGCAGGGCGGGTACCTCCCCAAAAACATTCAGTACTTC
many	TRBV7-9	TRBJ2-5	NA	13	CATPGLDEETQYF	TGTGCCACCCCAGGTCTAGATGAGGAGACCCAGTACTTC
NA	TRBV12-3/TRBV12-4	TRBJ2-1	NA	12	CASSSAYNEQFF	TGTGCCAGCAGTTCCGCCTACAATGAGCAGTTCTTC
many	TRBV29-1	TRBJ1-2	NA	15	CSVEARGRGTYGYTF	TGCAGCGTTGAGGCACGGGGGAGAGGGACCTATGGCTACACCTTC
NA	TRBV27	TRBJ1-6	NA	15	CATSVGGTYNSPLHF	TGTGCCACTTCTGTCGGGGGTACCTATAATTCACCCCTCCACTTT
few	TRBV6-5	TRBJ1-2	NA	18	CASSYSSAGASPNYGYTF	TGTGCCAGCAGTTACTCATCTGCAGGGGCGAGCCCTAACTATGGCTACACCTTC
many	TRBV20-1	TRBJ1-5	NA	12	CSARRINQPQHF	TGCAGTGCTAGAAGGATCAATCAGCCCCAGCATTTT
few	TRBV6-2/TRBV6-3	TRBJ1-5	NA	15	CASSYVKTGNQPQHF	TGTGCCAGCAGTTACGTAAAAACGGGCAATCAGCCCCAGCATTTT
NA	TRBV19	TRBJ1-5	NA	16	CASSRVGAYSNQPQHF	TGTGCCAGTAGTAGAGTTGGAGCGTATAGCAATCAGCCCCAGCATTTT
NA	TRBV25-1	TRBJ2-1	TRBD1	14	CASSASTGEGEQFF	TGTGCCAGCAGTGCCTCAACAGGGGAAGGGGAGCAGTTCTTC
NA	TRBV20-1	TRBJ2-2	TRBD2	16	CSATPRGGGAVGELFF	TGCAGTGCCACACCCCGGGGCGGGGGGGCGGTCGGGGAGCTGTTTTTT
many	TRBV2	TRBJ1-2	TRBD1	14	CASSNDGRGYGYTF	TGTGCCAGCAGCAACGACGGCAGGGGGTATGGCTACACCTTC
few	TRBV12-3/TRBV12-4	TRBJ1-3	TRBD1	15	CASSFRGDSGNTIYF	TGTGCCAGCAGTTTCAGGGGGGACTCTGGAAACACCATATATTTT
many	TRBV9	TRBJ2-5	TRBD2	19	CASSVGETSGLTYQETQYF	TGTGCCAGCAGCGTAGGCGAGACTAGCGGCCTGACTTACCAAGAGACCCAGTACTTC
few	TRBV7-9	TRBJ2-7	NA	15	CASSPDRWNAYEQYF	TGTGCCAGCAGCCCCGACAGGTGGAATGCCTACGAGCAGTACTTC
few	TRBV9	TRBJ1-2	TRBD1	16	CASSDSPTGSNYGYTF	TGTGCCAGCAGCGATTCCCCGACAGGGAGTAACTATGGCTACACCTTC
few	TRBV4-2	TRBJ2-3	TRBD2	16	CASSQDLAGIWDTQYF	TGTGCCAGCAGCCAAGACCTAGCGGGGATTTGGGATACGCAGTATTTT
few	TRBV6-1	TRBJ2-1	NA	16	CASSSSAQTGRGEQFF	TGTGCCAGCAGCTCCAGCGCTCAGACTGGACGGGGTGAGCAGTTCTTC
many	TRBV2	TRBJ2-7	NA	13	CASSTVLGYEQYF	TGTGCCAGCAGCACGGTTCTTGGCTACGAGCAGTACTTC
many	TRBV5-1	TRBJ2-1	TRBD2	17	CASMPTTGGSRYNEQFF	TGCGCCAGCATGCCCACCACCGGGGGGAGCCGTTACAATGAGCAGTTCTTC
NA	TRBV30	TRBJ2-7	NA	13	CAWSVGGSYEQYF	TGTGCCTGGAGTGTAGGGGGATCTTACGAGCAGTACTTC
NA	TRBV13	TRBJ1-1	NA	14	CASSSESGSPEAFF	TGTGCCAGCAGCTCCGAGTCCGGGAGCCCTGAAGCTTTCTTT
NA	TRBV6-1	TRBJ2-5	TRBD2	14	CASSGRGALETQYF	TGTGCCAGCAGTGGGCGGGGGGCCCTAGAGACCCAGTACTTC
few	TRBV12-3/TRBV12-4	TRBJ2-5	NA	13	CASSFTRQETQYF	TGTGCCAGCAGTTTTACCAGACAAGAGACCCAGTACTTC